A selection of T cell receptor beta chains follows, all from one sample in a study of shared clonotypes between healthy human individuals. Clones were sequenced by immunoSEQ multiplex PCR, and TCRdb holds only the in-frame ones, with some missing. The profile shows around 700,000 clones, 72% of them singletons. Sequencing input: memory CD4+ T cells sorted from blood. The receptors originated from a woman aged 25-40 years in good health. Both conserved end residues are part of each CDR3. Only some rows state a clone size, as once, few, many or a class for expanded clones.

V gene	clone size	CDR3 protein
TRBV5-6	NA	CASSVLGGKTGELFF
TRBV14	NA	CASSQDQFTGAGYTF
TRBV29-1	many	CSGGDVEVKLFF
TRBV6-1	NA	CATTASGRGEQFF
TRBV19	NA	CASTSPGDRLRTEAFF
TRBV7-2	once	CASSYRDFQETQYF
TRBV28	NA	CASRASGEKLFF
TRBV6-6	NA	CAVYSTGSQETQYF
TRBV19	NA	CATRGGRARGFF
TRBV9	NA	CASSGEGGETQYF
TRBV11-3	NA	CASSPVGRLPNEKLFF
TRBV7-2	once	CASSLASTSSNEQFF
TRBV28	NA	CASSTLLHSSSNEQFF
TRBV10-1	NA	CASSAQQGSGEQYF
TRBV5-4	NA	CASSLASASSYEQYF
TRBV29-1	NA	CSVGSGGETQYF
TRBV11-2	NA	CASSPGTAFSYEQYF
TRBV28	many	CASTISRTSGYTF
TRBV14	NA	CASSQGVIGEQQFF
TRBV7-2	NA	CASSLVGQRNADRKNIQYF
TRBV29-1	NA	CSFLAFDEQFF
TRBV6-8	NA	CASSYSGQVNQPQHF
TRBV7-9	NA	CASSSPRTGANEQYF
TRBV21-1	NA	CASSKALAGGERGYNEQFF
TRBV25-1	NA	CASSELRNEQFF
TRBV10-3	NA	CAISESGSNVEQFF
TRBV14	NA	CASRLTSLETQYF
TRBV6-1	NA	CASSEAYIRPNQPQHF
TRBV2	NA	CASRRGQSSYEQYF
TRBV28	NA	CASSLGTKEAFF
TRBV18	few	CASSPSAGGITFYTF
TRBV4-1	NA	CASSTQGLKNIQYF
TRBV5-1	NA	CASSPGLAGGGLRDNEQFF
TRBV12-5	NA	CASGLGTSGMNNEQFF
TRBV20-1	NA	CSARAGDIQYF
TRBV6-1	NA	CASSEVNEQYF
TRBV5-1	NA	CASSLARQRPKLNTGELFF
TRBV7-9	NA	CASSFDQGTDTQYF
TRBV5-1	NA	CASSLEGTNGELFF
TRBV7-9	NA	CASLGTGLSEQFF
TRBV6-1	NA	CASGGDEQYF
TRBV27	NA	CASSLYQDTEAFF
TRBV5-5	NA	CASSATGQSDGYTF
TRBV5-6	NA	CASSNDLAGNSYNEQFF
TRBV6-1	NA	CASSVSFTGELFF
TRBV2	few	CASKDLGIGTGVADTQYF
TRBV18	NA	CASSRNPIGEPQHF
TRBV10-1	many	CATSTGTVFNEQFF
TRBV11-1	NA	CASSSSEGRGTGELFF
TRBV10-2	few	CASSDPGGINYGYTF
TRBV5-4	NA	CASSTGGSSYNEQFF
TRBV7-9	NA	CASSPRGDSADTQYF
TRBV6-5	NA	CASSYSSYWRDYEQYF
TRBV19	NA	CASSPLGQGVLMNTEAFF
TRBV10-3	few	CAISSETGGGTDTQYF
TRBV28	NA	CASSDPGIWTEAFF
TRBV27	few	CASSLGIPYEQYF
TRBV18	NA	CASSPGEGNTEAFF
TRBV6-1	NA	CASRPGTGGSYEQYF
TRBV19	NA	CASSIVRGSNQPQHF